A single sample is the source of the 24 T cell receptor beta chains below, sequenced in a study of PD-1 blockade in classical Hodgkin lymphoma. This sample's time point: cycle 4 day 1 (C4D1), after six to seven weeks of nivolumab. Every patient was affected by relapse after autologous stem cell transplantation, while exposure to brentuximab vedotin was not uniform. TCRdb's copy holds only in-frame clones and misses some; the assay was immunoSEQ multiplex PCR. Counted here are tens of thousands of clones, about 80% occurring once; the ten biggest clones make up roughly 23%. Here the sequenced sample was peripheral blood mononuclear cells (PBMCs), taken before the fourth cycle of nivolumab. These receptors came from a human donor with classical Hodgkin lymphoma.

The chain employs TRBV5-4 and TRBJ1-2; D ambiguous. With 7 bases removed from V and 6 bases from J, the gap between germline ends came to 16 bases. This CDR3 spans 13 amino acids. Per germline, CDR1 SGHNT and CDR2 YYREEE (reference sequence). CDR3 in DNA: TGTGCCAGCCGGTATGGTCCCGATGATGGCTACACCTTC. Translating it yields CASRYGPDDGYTF.

As DNA, the CDR3 is TGTGCCAGCAGCTTCAACATGGGCGCAGGGATGGGGGAAAAACTGTTTTTT. Translating it yields CASSFNMGAGMGEKLFF. This chain connects TRBV13 to TRBJ1-4, with D maybe TRBD1 (5 bases). CDR1 is PRHDT, CDR2 FYEKMQ, per germline (reference sequence). Trimming removed 3 bases from V and 8 bases from J, with 22 bases in between. The length of the CDR3 is 17 residues.

The chain couples TRBV5-1 to TRBJ1-3, with TRBD1 identical over 7 bases. Unmatched junction bases numbered 1, after V lost 4 bases and J lost 0 bases. The CDR3 runs 14 residues. CDR1 SGHRS and CDR2 YFSETQ come from the germline V gene. CDR3 DNA sequence: TGCGCCAGCAGCGGACAGGACTCTGGAAACACCATATATTTT. Protein: CASSGQDSGNTIYF.

The chain recombines TRBV29-1 with TRBJ1-3; 7 bases align to TRBD1. The CDR3 spans 15 residues. V shed 6 bases, J shed 0 bases, and the junction held 8 bases outside the gene matches. CDR1 SQVTM and CDR2 ANQGSEA come from the germline V gene. The CDR3 nucleotides are TGCAGCGTCGAGACAGGGCATTCCTCTGGAAACACCATATATTTT. Its protein product is CSVETGHSSGNTIYF.

The chain employs TRBV11-3 and TRBJ1-3; D unresolved. Trimming removed 3 bases from V and 1 base from J, with 7 bases in between. Looked up from germline, CDR1 is SGHNT and CDR2 is YENEEA. The CDR3 runs to 14 residues. The CDR3 DNA is TGTGCCAGCAGCTTTGGGGAATCTGGAAACACCATATATTTT. It yields the protein CASSFGESGNTIYF. Combining the CDR3 with reference TRBV11-3 and TRBJ1-3 gives the whole variable domain EAGVVQSPRYKIIEKKQPVAFWCNPISGHNTLYWYLQNLGQGPELLIRYENEEAVDDSQLPKDRFSAERLKGVDSTLKIQPAELGDSAVYLCASSFGESGNTIYFGEGSWLTVV.

The genes are TRBV6-6 and TRBJ2-1; no definite D call. Germline CDR1 reads MNHNY; CDR2 reads SVGAGI (reference sequence). V was pared by 2 bases and J by 3 bases, with 11 bases between. The CDR3 totals 15 residues. This CDR3 reads CASSYGRPNYNEQFF. The CDR3 DNA reads as TGTGCCAGCAGTTACGGCAGGCCAAACTACAATGAGCAGTTCTTC.

This sequence joins TRBV5-1 and TRBJ2-6; D unclear. CDR1 is SGHRS, CDR2 YFSETQ, per germline. This CDR3 is 17 amino acids long. Trimming left V 6 bases short and J 0 bases short, with 16 bases between. The CDR3 DNA sequence: TGCGCCAGCACCTCGACACTACGAACCTCTGGGGCCAACGTCCTGACTTTC. It encodes CASTSTLRTSGANVLTF.

This clone appeared once. The chain recombines TRBV7-6 with TRBJ2-5; possible D gene TRBD2, 5 bases. The V gene lost 8 bases and the J gene lost 5 bases, with 18 bases spanning the gap. Germline CDR1 is SGHVS and CDR2 is FNYEAQ. The CDR3 loop spans 14 amino acids. This CDR3 reads CASSRAGRVETQYF. The CDR3 bases are TGTGCCAGCTCTCGGGCGGGTCGGGTGGAGACCCAGTACTTC.

This clone appeared once. The chain carries TRBV7-9 and TRBJ2-3, with no clear D. This CDR3 is 13 amino acids long. Trimming cost V 1 base and J 2 bases, with 4 bases left between them. The germline gives CDR1 SEHNR, CDR2 FQNEAQ (reference sequence). The CDR3 spells CASSLGVTDTQYF. The CDR3 bases are TGTGCCAGCAGCTTAGGGGTCACAGATACGCAGTATTTT.

This rearrangement joins TRBV19 to TRBJ1-1, with D perhaps TRBD1 (6 bases). The CDR3 spans 14 residues. Germline assignment: CDR1 LNHDA and CDR2 SQIVND (reference sequence). V lost 7 bases and J 3 bases, leaving 15 bases between the germline ends. CDR3 in DNA: TGTGCCAGTAACTGGGGAAGGGGGGACACTGAAGCTTTCTTT. This sequence encodes CASNWGRGDTEAFF.

The rearrangement links TRBV10-3 to TRBJ2-7, with 7 bases that match TRBD1. There are 16 residues in the CDR3. Unmatched junction bases numbered 13, after V lost 6 bases and J lost 2 bases. Per the germline V gene, CDR1 is ENHRY and CDR2 is SYGVKD. The CDR3: CAIRPGQHRLTYEQYF. CDR3 nucleotides: TGTGCCATCAGACCGGGACAGCACAGATTAACCTACGAGCAGTACTTC.

This clone occurred a few times. V is TRBV6-4 and J is TRBJ1-5, with D perhaps matching TRBD1 (5 bases). This CDR3 region has 13 residues. CDR1 and CDR2 (germline): MRHNA, SNTAGT. Trimming cost V 3 bases and J 7 bases, with 10 bases left between them. Here the CDR3 DNA reads TGTGCCAGCAGTGAAGGAGGGGAGCAGCCCCAGCATTTT. It yields the protein CASSEGGEQPQHF.

The chain combines TRBV23-1 with TRBJ2-7; D might be TRBD1 (7 bases). TRBV23-1 is reported as an ORF; its role is uncertain. Trimming stripped 0 bases from V and 2 bases from J, with 14 bases between. The CDR3 spans 16 residues. CDR3 DNA: TGCGCCAGCAGTCAATCGGGAGGAGACAGGGCCTACGAGCAGTACTTC. This codes for CASSQSGGDRAYEQYF.

This chain joins TRBV7-8 and TRBJ2-1, with 11 bases fitting TRBD1. CDR3 length: 14 amino acids. Germline V gene sequence: CDR1 SGHVS, CDR2 FQNEAQ. Unmatched junction bases numbered 7, after V lost 5 bases and J lost 10 bases. In DNA, the CDR3 is TGTGCCAGCAGCGCGAGGACAGGGGGCGGGGAGCAGTTCTTC. Its protein is CASSARTGGGEQFF. The entire variable domain, with the rest obtained from reference TRBV7-8 and TRBJ2-1, is as follows: GAGVSQSPRYKVAKRGQDVALRCDPISGHVSLFWYQQALGQGPEFLTYFQNEAQLDKSGLPSDRFFAERPEGSVSTLKIQRTQQEDSAVYLCASSARTGGGEQFFGPGTRLTVL.

This clone appeared a few times. The gene calls are TRBV5-4 and TRBJ2-1, with D perhaps matching TRBD1 (6 bases). There are 16 residues in the CDR3. The V end lost 1 base, the J end lost 0 bases, and 11 bases lay between the germline ends. Germline V gene data show CDR1 as SGHNT and CDR2 as YYREEE (reference sequence). The CDR3 DNA reads as TGTGCCAGCAGCTTGTACAGGGCAAGCTCCTACAATGAGCAGTTCTTC. This gives the protein CASSLYRASSYNEQFF.

This clone appeared a single time. The chain is built from TRBV18 and TRBJ2-1; tentatively, D is TRBD2 (6 bases). Trimming removed 4 bases at V and 1 base at J, with 8 bases between. Germline CDR1 reads KGHSH; CDR2 reads LQKENI. This CDR3 contains 14 residues. CDR3 DNA: TGTGCCAGCTCACGGGCGGGGTCCTACAATGAGCAGTTCTTC. Residues: CASSRAGSYNEQFF.

The rearrangement links TRBV29-1 to TRBJ2-7, with D unresolved. The V end was cut by 5 bases, the J end by 3 bases, with 5 bases between. The germline V gene encodes CDR1 SQVTM and CDR2 ANQGSEA. This CDR3 has 10 residues. This CDR3 reads CSVFLYEQYF. As DNA, the CDR3 is TGCAGCGTTTTCCTCTACGAGCAGTACTTC.

This chain links TRBV10-3 with TRBJ2-7, with a weak D call TRBD1 (6 bases). In germline, CDR1 is ENHRY, CDR2 SYGVKD. The CDR3 covers 17 residues. The V end was cut by 10 bases, the J end by 1 base, with 26 bases between. CDR3 DNA: TGTGCCACCTCCGGGACACTCAACCAAGACCTGTCCTACGAGCAGTACTTC. Translation gives CATSGTLNQDLSYEQYF.

The J gene is TRBJ2-7, the V gene TRBV27; tentatively, D is TRBD1 or TRBD2 (6 bases each). The germline V and J ends were trimmed by 6 bases and 4 bases, with 22 bases remaining between them. Germline loops: CDR1 MNHEY, CDR2 SMNVEV (reference sequence). There are 16 residues in the CDR3. The CDR3 here is CASRVRLWGAVYEQYF. The CDR3 DNA follows: TGTGCCAGCAGAGTACGGCTCTGGGGGGCGGTGTACGAGCAGTACTTC.

The chain uses TRBV18 and TRBJ1-1; 9 nucleotides line up with TRBD1. The CDR3 runs 15 residues. Germline V gene data show CDR1 as KGHSH and CDR2 as LQKENI. The trim removed 3 bases at V and 4 bases at J, leaving 6 bases unmatched. The chain's CDR3 is CASSPGTGHGTEAFF. CDR3 bases: TGTGCCAGCTCACCCGGGACAGGGCATGGCACTGAAGCTTTCTTT.

The chain joins TRBV5-1 to TRBJ2-7; TRBD1 matches at 7 bases. This CDR3 comprises 14 residues. Germline V lookup: CDR1 SGHRS, CDR2 YFSETQ. V was pared by 4 bases and J by 3 bases, with 7 bases of the junction left unmatched. As DNA, the CDR3 is TGCGCCAGCAGCCCACCGGGACAGAGCTACGAGCAGTACTTC. Amino acids: CASSPPGQSYEQYF.

V usage is TRBV18 and J usage is TRBJ2-7, with 7 bases fitting TRBD2. V was clipped by 5 bases and J by 3 bases; unmatched bases: 1. The CDR3 covers 12 residues. CDR1 KGHSH and CDR2 LQKENI come from the germline V gene. The CDR3, as DNA: TGTGCCAGCTCAGGGGAGGGCTACGAGCAGTACTTC. It is translated as CASSGEGYEQYF.

The table lists this clone with a count of one. This sequence may be a read error, since a much larger clone differs from it by one base. Other DNA variants within this sample encode the same CDR3. This chain joins TRBV7-9 and TRBJ2-2; 10 positions match TRBD1. Germline V gives CDR1 SEHNR, CDR2 FQNEAQ (reference sequence). This CDR3 contains 16 residues. After removal of 6 bases from V and 4 bases from J, the junction contained 8 bases not matched to a gene. In nucleotides, the CDR3 is TGTGCCAGCAGTAAACGACAGGGGGCGACCACCGGGGAGCTGTTTTTT. It specifies CASSKRQGATTGELFF.

The chain couples TRBV30 to TRBJ2-7; D may be TRBD2 (5 bases). Germline V gene data show CDR1 as GTSNPN and CDR2 as SVGIG (reference sequence). The CDR3 is 14 amino acids. Trimming stripped 2 bases from V and 1 base from J, with 12 bases between. CDR3: CAWSIRGPSYEQYF. The CDR3 nucleotides read TGTGCCTGGAGTATCCGGGGTCCTTCCTACGAGCAGTACTTC.